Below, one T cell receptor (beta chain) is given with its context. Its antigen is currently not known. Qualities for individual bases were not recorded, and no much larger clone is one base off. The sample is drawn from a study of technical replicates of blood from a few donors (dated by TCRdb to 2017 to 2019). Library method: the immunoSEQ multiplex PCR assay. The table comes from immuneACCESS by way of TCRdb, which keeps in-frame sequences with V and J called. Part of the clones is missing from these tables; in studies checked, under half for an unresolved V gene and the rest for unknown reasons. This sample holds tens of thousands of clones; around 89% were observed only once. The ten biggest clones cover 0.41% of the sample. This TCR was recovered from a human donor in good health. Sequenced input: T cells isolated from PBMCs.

In nucleotide form, the sequence is TGTGCCGGACAGCGATCCTACGAGCAGTACTTC. This sequence encodes CAGQRSYEQYF. The receptor chain draws on TRBV6-4 and TRBJ2-7, and TRBD1 may be the D gene, going by 6 matching bases. The germline V gene provides CDR1 MRHNA and CDR2 SNTAGT. The cysteine opens and the phenylalanine closes a CDR3 of 11 amino acids. The only DNA kept is the CDR3, 33 bases in frame from the first base. V and J lose 11 bases and 1 base, and a span of 9 bases separates them.